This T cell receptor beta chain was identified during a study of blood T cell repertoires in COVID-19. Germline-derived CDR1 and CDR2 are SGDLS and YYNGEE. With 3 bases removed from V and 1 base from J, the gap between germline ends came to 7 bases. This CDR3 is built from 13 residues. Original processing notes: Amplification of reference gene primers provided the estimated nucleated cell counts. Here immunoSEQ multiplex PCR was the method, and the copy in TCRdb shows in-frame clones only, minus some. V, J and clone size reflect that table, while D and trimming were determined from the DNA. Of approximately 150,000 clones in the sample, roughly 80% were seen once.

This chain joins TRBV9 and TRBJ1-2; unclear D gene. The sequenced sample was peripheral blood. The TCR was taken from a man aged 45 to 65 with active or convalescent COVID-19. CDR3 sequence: CASSGLFNYGYTF. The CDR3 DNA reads TGTGCCAGCAGCGGGCTTTTTAACTATGGCTACACCTTC.